These 11 T cell receptor beta chains share one sample of origin, sequenced in a study of cytomegalovirus exposure and HLA in healthy donors. The primer mix had 60 Vbeta and 13 Jbeta primers. TCRdb's copy holds only in-frame clones and misses some; the assay was immunoSEQ multiplex PCR. The sample has 140,000 to 150,000 clones, around 84% seen once; the top ten hold 2.5%. Sequenced material: PBMCs. Receptor source: a boy between 2 and 15 years old in good health and CMV-seronegative.

The CDR3 DNA is TGTGCCAGCAGCGTAGATGAGGGACAGGGATCCTACGAGCAGTACTTC. Encoded protein: CASSVDEGQGSYEQYF. The rearrangement links TRBV9 to TRBJ2-7; 9 bases match TRBD1. The V gene end was trimmed by 0 bases and the J gene end by 1 base; junction bases not matched to a gene: 5. CDR3 length: 16 residues. Germline CDR1 is SGDLS and CDR2 is YYNGEE.

The chain employs TRBV18 and TRBJ1-2; D is unclear. V lost 2 bases to trimming and J lost 4 bases, with 11 bases between them. Germline V gives CDR1 KGHSH, CDR2 LQKENI. The CDR3 runs 14 residues. CDR3 sequence reads: CASSPSGSTYGYTF. The CDR3 coding sequence is TGTGCCAGCTCACCAAGTGGTAGTACCTATGGCTACACCTTC.

This clone was detected once. V and J are TRBV27 and TRBJ2-7; a possible D gene is TRBD1 (6 bases). V was trimmed by 2 bases and J by 4 bases, leaving 12 bases between them. This CDR3 spans 14 amino acids. Germline V gene data show CDR1 as MNHEY and CDR2 as SMNVEV (reference sequence). Here the CDR3 reads CASSLQGRGYEQYF. The DNA of the CDR3 is TGTGCCAGCAGTTTACAAGGCAGGGGTTACGAGCAGTACTTC.

This clone came up once. This sequence joins TRBV7-2 and TRBJ1-5, with 7 nucleotides matching TRBD1. Germline trimming cut 7 bases from V and 6 bases from J; bases unmatched to any gene: 3. The CDR3 covers 12 residues. Germline loops: CDR1 SGHTA, CDR2 FQGNSA. The CDR3 here is CASTRDSQPQHF. The CDR3 DNA is TGTGCCAGCACCAGGGACAGTCAGCCCCAGCATTTT.

For this clone: The same CDR3 can be traced to other DNA sequences in this sample. The V call is TRBV9, the J call TRBJ2-7; 13 bases fit TRBD2. V gave up 4 bases and J gave up 3 bases; unmatched junction bases: 16. CDR1 SGDLS and CDR2 YYNGEE come from the germline V gene. The CDR3 has 19 residues. The CDR3 DNA reads as TGTGCCAGCAGCCATACTTCGGGACTAGCGGGAAAAGTCGGCTACGAGCAGTACTTC. It encodes CASSHTSGLAGKVGYEQYF.

V usage is TRBV5-1 and J usage is TRBJ2-5, with D perhaps TRBD2 (6 bases). Trimming removed 0 bases at V and 5 bases at J, with 11 bases between. Per germline, CDR1 SGHRS and CDR2 YFSETQ. The CDR3 consists of 14 residues. The CDR3 nucleotides read TGCGCCAGCAGCTTGGAGGAGGGCATGGAGACCCAGTACTTC. Amino acids: CASSLEEGMETQYF.

Of note for this clone: A read error may account for a junction end that differs from germline. V usage is TRBV7-9 and J usage is TRBJ1-5; D is unclear. Germline CDR1 and CDR2: SEHNR and FQNEAQ (reference sequence). The CDR3 contains 13 residues. For the CDR3, the DNA is TGTTCCAGCAGCCCCTCGGGCAATCAGCCCCAGCATTTT. Translating gives CSSSPSGNQPQHF.

This clone was seen only a few times. The V gene is TRBV27, the J gene TRBJ1-5, with 7 bases aligning to TRBD1. CDR1 MNHEY and CDR2 SMNVEV come from the germline V gene (reference sequence). V shed 6 bases, J shed 2 bases, and the junction held 4 bases outside the gene matches. The CDR3 runs 14 residues. DNA of the CDR3: TGTGCCAGCAGATCCACAGGGGGCAATCAGCCCCAGCATTTT. Its protein product is CASRSTGGNQPQHF.

The chain is built from TRBV5-4 and TRBJ2-1, with 10 positions matching TRBD2. The germline V gene has CDR1 SGHNT and CDR2 YYREEE (reference sequence). This CDR3 contains 17 residues. Trimming removed 0 bases from V and 8 bases from J; junction bases left unmatched: 11. The CDR3 reads CASSLGLAGASADEQFF. The CDR3 DNA reads TGTGCCAGCAGCTTGGGTCTAGCGGGAGCCTCGGCGGATGAGCAGTTCTTC. The full variable domain, its missing parts supplied by reference TRBV5-4 and TRBJ2-1, is ETGVTQSPTHLIKTRGQQVTLRCSSQSGHNTVSWYQQALGQGPQFIFQYYREEENGRGNFPPRFSGLQFPNYSSELNVNALELDDSALYLCASSLGLAGASADEQFFGPGTRLTVL.

The table lists this clone with a few counts. The V call is TRBV18, the J call TRBJ2-1; 7 nucleotides agree with TRBD1. The germline V gene encodes CDR1 KGHSH and CDR2 LQKENI. The CDR3 loop spans 15 amino acids. V shed 3 bases, J shed 3 bases, and the junction held 5 bases outside the gene matches. CDR3 protein: CASSPDRSFYNEQFF. For the CDR3, the DNA is TGTGCCAGCTCACCGGACAGGTCCTTCTACAATGAGCAGTTCTTC.

The count of this clone is one. This chain links TRBV7-9 with TRBJ2-1, with 12 bases aligning to TRBD2. This CDR3 has 17 amino acids. The V gene end was trimmed by 1 base and the J gene end by 0 bases; junction bases not matched to a gene: 1. From germline, CDR1 is SEHNR and CDR2 FQNEAQ (reference sequence). Here the CDR3 DNA reads TGTGCCAGCAGCTTAGGGGGACTAGCGGGCTCCTACAATGAGCAGTTCTTC. Translating gives CASSLGGLAGSYNEQFF.